This T cell receptor beta chain was obtained from a study of T cells in Graves' hyperthyroidism and ophthalmopathy. The TCR beta CDR3 regions underwent amplification using RNA transcripts as the source. RT-PCR in the first round (using the HTBI primer set) targeted the TCR CDR3. One entry per CDR3 protein, called by TCRdb with MiXCR from the multiplex PCR reads. The sample has around 580,000 distinct CDR3 sequences, 46% seen once. This clonotype showed up just a few times. What it binds is unknown. Study-level findings and limits: Ophthalmopathy prediction by the model preceded onset by a median about 6 months.

The CDR3 totals 14 residues. Germline V gives CDR1 DFQATT, CDR2 SNEGSKA (reference sequence). Uncontrolled infection, other autoimmune disease, pregnancy or lactation disqualified patients from enrolment. Input material: peripheral blood or thyroid tissue (not recorded which). The clonotype was recovered from a woman younger than 30 with Graves' hyperthyroidism. The rearrangement joins TRBV20-1 to TRBJ2-7; 7 nucleotides agree with TRBD2. Judging by the DNA end, TRBJ2-1 fits better; the J call may be wrong. The CDR3 protein is CSARSQRDNNEQFF. The DNA of the CDR3 is TGCAGTGCTAGGTCCCAGCGGGATAACAATGAGCAGTTCTTC.